This T cell receptor (beta chain) was sequenced in a study of blood T cells in healthy people across ages. Trimming shortened V by 5 bases and J by 11 bases, and 24 bases separated the two germline ends. This CDR3 is 15 amino acids long. Germline assignment: CDR1 SGHVS and CDR2 FNYEAQ. The authors ran a second PCR of 7 to 11 cycles using a sample-barcoded 5' primer and a J-beta primer mix. MiXCR, run by TCRdb on the 5' RACE reads, gives a single entry per CDR3 protein. The sample yields around 1.5 million distinct CDR3 sequences, 59% seen once. The V and J genes are TRBV7-6 and TRBJ2-5; D perhaps matches TRBD2 (5 bases). The sequence came from a man between 18 and 29 years old in good health. Sample: blood. CDR3 nucleotide sequence: TGTGCCAGCAGCCCGAGCGGACCCACTTCCGAGGAGCAGTACTTC. Translating it yields CASSPSGPTSEEQYF.